The next 6 T cell receptor beta chains were all read from a single sample in a study of T cell responses to AZD1222 COVID-19 vaccine. Sequenced by immunoSEQ multiplex PCR; TCRdb stores in-frame clones only, minus some. The sample comprises roughly 270,000 clones, about 94% of which are singletons, and 0.55% rests with the top ten. The sequenced sample was peripheral blood, obtained 28 days after the second AZD1222 dose. The receptors were sampled from an adult who received the AZD1222 COVID-19 vaccine.

This chain's CDR3 is CASNTPRGTQYF. Written as DNA, the CDR3 is TGTGCCAGCAACACTCCCAGGGGGACCCAGTACTTC. The V call is TRBV3-1 (or the pseudogene TRBV3-2), the J call TRBJ2-5; a possible D gene is TRBD1 (6 bases). CDR1 and CDR2 (germline): LGHDT, YNNKEL (reference sequence). The CDR3 contains 12 residues. The germline V and J ends were trimmed by 7 bases and 7 bases, with 13 bases remaining between them.

The chain uses TRBV7-2 and TRBJ2-7, with 7 nucleotides matching TRBD2. The CDR3 runs 16 residues. Per the germline V gene, CDR1 is SGHTA and CDR2 is FQGNSA. V lost 5 bases, J lost 2 bases, and 12 bases stayed unmatched. The CDR3 DNA sequence: TGTGCCAGCAGCCCGTCTAGCGGCGGTTCTCCCTACGAGCAGTACTTC. Its protein is CASSPSSGGSPYEQYF.

About this clone itself: This sample also contains other DNA sequences that code for the same CDR3. The CDR3 bases are TGTGCCAGCAGCCTGGGACAGGGCAGCTCCTACGAGCAGTACTTC. Residues: CASSLGQGSSYEQYF. This rearrangement joins TRBV5-4 to TRBJ2-7; TRBD1 matches 9 bases. V lost 4 bases, J lost 0 bases, and 5 bases stayed unmatched. Germline CDR1 is SGHNT and CDR2 is YYREEE (reference sequence). The length of the CDR3 is 15 residues.

This clone was observed a single time. CDR3 protein: CASSAGVGGAWETQYF. The CDR3, as DNA: TGTGCCAGCAGCGCGGGTGTCGGGGGGGCCTGGGAGACCCAGTACTTC. V gene TRBV3-1 (or the pseudogene TRBV3-2) combines with J gene TRBJ2-5; 8 bases match TRBD2. Germline assignment: CDR1 LGHDT and CDR2 YNNKEL (reference sequence). The junction had 13 bases not matched to a gene; V was cut back by 5 bases and J by 5 bases. CDR3 length: 16 amino acids.

This rearrangement joins TRBV2 to TRBJ1-1; 11 nucleotides match TRBD1. V gave up 7 bases and J gave up 4 bases; unmatched junction bases: 5. CDR3 length: 14 amino acids. Germline CDR1 and CDR2: SNHLY and FYNNEI. DNA of the CDR3: TGTGCCAGCAATTCTGGGACAGGGGGCACTGAAGCTTTCTTT. This translates into CASNSGTGGTEAFF.

The chain joins TRBV27 to TRBJ2-7; 7 bases line up with TRBD1. This CDR3 has 14 residues. Looked up from germline, CDR1 is MNHEY and CDR2 is SMNVEV (reference sequence). With V trimmed by 5 bases and J by 1 base, 5 bases remained unmatched. The CDR3 loop is CASSRRDRSYEQYF. The CDR3 nucleotides are TGTGCCAGCAGTCGCCGGGACAGATCCTACGAGCAGTACTTC.